The 28 T cell receptor beta chains given below trace back to one sample, sequenced in a study of T-cell reconstitution after alpha-beta-depleted transplantation in children. Unique molecular identifiers were incorporated when the TCRbeta library was constructed. TCRdb passed the PCR reads through MiXCR, listing each CDR3 protein once. The sample records roughly 500,000 distinct CDR3 sequences, 8% to 11% being singletons. This specimen consisted of PBMCs, obtained before TCRalphabeta/CD19-depleted stem cell transplant. Receptors originate from a child aged 2-15 years with inherited bone marrow failure, due to receive a stem cell transplant.

The table lists this clonotype with many counts. CDR3 in DNA: TGTGCCACCAGTGATTTTCTGAGTTCGGGACTCCCTACCTACAATGAGCAGTTCTTC. Its protein is CATSDFLSSGLPTYNEQFF. The chain combines TRBV24-1 with TRBJ2-1; D is perhaps TRBD2 (6 bases). The CDR3 runs 19 residues. Trimming stripped 1 base from V and 2 bases from J, with 20 bases between. Per the germline V gene, CDR1 is KGHDR and CDR2 is SFDVKD.

This clonotype was detected many times. The chain uses TRBV4-2 and TRBJ2-1; tentatively, D is TRBD2 (6 bases). Germline V gives CDR1 LGHNA, CDR2 YNFKEQ. The CDR3 is 16 amino acids. Trimming removed 0 bases from V and 2 bases from J, with 11 bases in between. This CDR3 is CASSQDTRETYNEQFF. The DNA of the CDR3 is TGTGCCAGCAGCCAAGATACACGGGAGACCTACAATGAGCAGTTCTTC.

The sample holds a few counts of this clonotype. This chain connects TRBV7-2 to TRBJ2-3; 8 positions agree with TRBD2. The ends lost 2 bases at V and 0 bases at J; junction bases unmatched: 4. The CDR3 has 16 residues. Germline CDR1 is SGHTA and CDR2 is FQGNSA. The CDR3 here is CASSLRLASSTDTQYF. The CDR3 region has the DNA TGTGCCAGCAGCTTAAGACTAGCGTCTAGCACAGATACGCAGTATTTT.

This clonotype was seen ten or more times. The rearrangement links TRBV27 to TRBJ2-7; 9 nucleotides line up with TRBD2. Germline loops: CDR1 MNHEY, CDR2 SMNVEV (reference sequence). V gave up 6 bases and J gave up 1 base; unmatched junction bases: 4. The CDR3 has 14 amino acids. CDR3 in DNA: TGTGCCAGCAGGGGGACTAGCTCTTCCTACGAGCAGTACTTC. Translation gives CASRGTSSSYEQYF.

The chain uses TRBV20-1 and TRBJ2-1, with D tentatively TRBD2 (6 bases). Germline V lookup: CDR1 DFQATT, CDR2 SNEGSKA (reference sequence). V dropped 1 base and J dropped 4 bases, with 14 bases sitting between them. This CDR3 is 15 amino acids long. The CDR3 loop reads CSARVPSSGYNEQFF. The DNA of the CDR3 is TGCAGTGCTAGAGTTCCTTCAAGCGGGTACAATGAGCAGTTCTTC.

This clonotype was detected many times. The chain recombines TRBV11-1 with TRBJ2-6; D is perhaps TRBD1 (5 bases). V lost 5 bases to trimming and J lost 4 bases, with 21 bases between them. This CDR3 contains 18 residues. Germline CDR1 and CDR2: SGHAT and FQDESV (reference sequence). This chain's CDR3 is CASSALLAQVPGANVLTF. The CDR3 bases are TGTGCCAGCAGCGCATTGTTAGCACAGGTTCCGGGGGCCAACGTCCTGACTTTC.

V is TRBV2 and J is TRBJ2-7, with a possible D match to TRBD2 (5 bases). There are 14 residues in the CDR3. CDR1 and CDR2 (germline): SNHLY, FYNNEI. The V end lost 7 bases, the J end lost 2 bases, and 15 bases lay between the germline ends. The CDR3 DNA sequence: TGTGCCAGCACTCAACTAGGTACCACCTACGAGCAGTACTTC. As protein: CASTQLGTTYEQYF.

This clonotype was counted a few times. This rearrangement joins TRBV7-2 to TRBJ2-7; maybe TRBD2 (5 bases). Germline V CDR1 and CDR2: SGHTA, FQGNSA. This CDR3 is built from 15 residues. Trimming left V 5 bases short and J 3 bases short, with 17 bases between. DNA for the CDR3: TGTGCCAGCAGCCGATCAGCGGCCCGAGACTACGAGCAGTACTTC. It encodes CASSRSAARDYEQYF.

V and J are TRBV7-9 and TRBJ2-1, with D perhaps being TRBD1 or TRBD2 (5 bases each). Between the trimmed V and J ends, which lost 0 bases and 4 bases, there was a span of 13 bases. Germline V gene lookup returns CDR1 SEHNR and CDR2 FQNEAQ (reference sequence). The CDR3 is 16 amino acids. This CDR3 is CASSLAQGREYNEQFF. The CDR3 nucleotides are TGTGCCAGCAGCTTAGCCCAGGGACGGGAATACAATGAGCAGTTCTTC.

The gene calls are TRBV7-6 and TRBJ1-2; D uncertain. CDR1 is SGHVS, CDR2 FNYEAQ, per germline. CDR3 size: 13 residues. V lost 4 bases and J lost 8, with 14 bases in between. The CDR3 is CASSSPGKKGYTF. As DNA, the CDR3 is TGTGCCAGCAGCTCCCCGGGCAAGAAGGGCTACACCTTC.

This clonotype was observed a handful of times. The chain has TRBV30 and TRBJ2-1; 11 bases are a match to TRBD2. The trim removed 4 bases at V and 0 bases at J, leaving 8 bases unmatched. CDR3 size: 17 residues. The V gene's germline CDR1 is GTSNPN and CDR2 SVGIG (reference sequence). The CDR3 sequence: CAWTGTSGYRSYNEQFF. The CDR3 nucleotides are TGTGCCTGGACCGGGACTAGCGGTTACCGCTCCTACAATGAGCAGTTCTTC.

This clonotype was found many times. This sequence joins TRBV6-1 and TRBJ1-1; TRBD1 might be the D (6 bases). Germline CDR1 reads MNHNS; CDR2 reads SASEGT. V was trimmed by 6 bases and J by 3 bases, leaving 11 bases between them. The CDR3 sequence is 13 residues long. In DNA form, the CDR3 reads TGTGCCAGCAGGCTCCAGGGGTACACTGAAGCTTTCTTT. Its protein is CASRLQGYTEAFF.

The sample holds many counts of this clonotype. The chain joins TRBV11-2 to TRBJ2-5; the D is unclear. Germline CDR1 reads SGHAT; CDR2 reads FQNNGV. The CDR3 runs to 13 residues. The V end lost 5 bases, the J end lost 13 bases, and 20 bases lay between the germline ends. The CDR3, as DNA: TGTGCCAGCAGCCCTGACCTAATAGCCCGTTTGTACTTC. The encoded protein is CASSPDLIARLYF. The variable domain in full, with the rest retrieved from reference TRBV11-2 and TRBJ2-5, is EAGVAQSPRYKIIEKRQSVAFWCNPISGHATLYWYQQILGQGPKLLIQFQNNGVVDDSQLPKDRFSAERLKGVDSTLKIQPAKLEDSAVYLCASSPDLIARLYFGPGTRLLVL.

The V call is TRBV29-1, the J call TRBJ1-1; D uncertain. The CDR3 length is 12 residues. V lost 4 bases and J 1 base, leaving 7 bases between the germline ends. Germline-derived CDR1 and CDR2 are SQVTM and ANQGSEA. In DNA form, the CDR3 reads TGCAGCGTTGGGTCGTGGAACACTGAAGCTTTCTTT. It yields the protein CSVGSWNTEAFF.

Many counts were recorded for this clonotype. The chain joins TRBV12-3 or TRBV12-4 to TRBJ2-3, with D hard to call. V was cut by 3 bases and J by 9 bases, with 13 bases left in between. CDR3 length: 13 residues. As DNA, the CDR3 is TGTGCCAGCAGTTTGACAAAGCCGCTCACGCAGTATTTT. Translating it yields CASSLTKPLTQYF.

With regard to this clonotype: A read error may be the cause here, since a much bigger clone is one base away. This CDR3 fails to terminate in the conserved phenylalanine or tryptophan, so it likely reflects a read error. V and J are TRBV9 and TRBJ1-4, with D possibly matching TRBD1 (6 bases). CDR3 length equals 13 residues. Germline lookup yields CDR1 SGDLS and CDR2 YYNGEE. The ends were cut back, 4 bases at V and 10 bases at J, with 14 bases in the middle. The CDR3 loop reads CASSPSGGGKLFL. CDR3 in DNA: TGTGCCAGCAGCCCCAGCGGGGGCGGAAAACTGTTTCTT.

The rearrangement uses TRBV19 and TRBJ2-6, with D possibly being TRBD1 (5 bases). The CDR3 sequence is 15 residues long. V shed 6 bases and J shed 6 bases, with 15 bases lying between them. CDR1 is LNHDA and CDR2 is SQIVND in the germline V gene (reference sequence). CDR3 region: CASSNQGKAANVLTF. The CDR3 DNA reads as TGTGCCAGTAGCAACCAGGGAAAGGCGGCCAACGTCCTGACTTTC.

Many counts were recorded for this clonotype. CDR3 protein: CASSRDRVETMAIQYF. The CDR3 bases are TGCGCCAGCAGCCGAGACAGGGTTGAGACTATGGCCATTCAGTACTTC. The V and J genes are TRBV4-3 and TRBJ2-4; 7 bases match TRBD1. The germline V gene has CDR1 LGHNA and CDR2 YSLEER. V lost 4 bases to trimming and J lost 9 bases; unmatched junction nucleotides: 15. The CDR3 has 16 amino acids.

A few counts support this clonotype. The rearrangement uses TRBV28 and TRBJ2-7; 7 bases agree with TRBD2. The V and J ends lost 3 bases and 3 bases, in that order; junction bases with no gene match: 5. Germline CDR1 and CDR2: MDHEN and SYDVKM. The CDR3 is 14 residues long. The CDR3 reads CASSFSGKDYEQYF. The CDR3 nucleotides are TGTGCCAGCAGTTTCAGCGGGAAGGACTACGAGCAGTACTTC.

This chain uses TRBV27 with TRBJ2-7; 12 bases fit TRBD2. Germline V gene sequence: CDR1 MNHEY, CDR2 SMNVEV (reference sequence). CDR3 length equals 15 residues. V was pared by 5 bases and J by 2 bases, with 4 bases of the junction left unmatched. CDR3 coding DNA: TGTGCCAGCAGTAAAGGACTAGCGGGGACCTACGAGCAGTACTTC. Its protein is CASSKGLAGTYEQYF.

A few counts support this clonotype. This chain links TRBV7-9 with TRBJ2-1; 8 nucleotides line up with TRBD2. In germline, CDR1 is SEHNR, CDR2 FQNEAQ (reference sequence). V lost 5 bases, J lost 8 bases, and 14 bases stayed unmatched. The CDR3 is 16 amino acids. The CDR3 spells CASSPGGERETDEQFF. In nucleotides, the CDR3 is TGTGCCAGCAGCCCTGGTGGCGAGCGGGAGACGGATGAGCAGTTCTTC.

About this clonotype itself: A much more abundant neighbour one base away suggests this may be a read error. The genes are TRBV5-1 and TRBJ1-1; no clear D. The germline V gene encodes CDR1 SGHRS and CDR2 YFSETQ. The length of the CDR3 is 14 residues. Here the CDR3 DNA reads TGCACCAGCAGCCCAAGCTCTGTGAACACTGAAGCTTTCTTT. It yields the protein CTSSPSSVNTEAFF.

This clonotype was seen ten or more times. V is TRBV12-3 or TRBV12-4 and J is TRBJ1-6; TRBD1 matches at 7 bases. V gave up 3 bases and J gave up 7 bases; unmatched junction bases: 6. The CDR3 contains 15 residues. CDR3 nucleotides: TGTGCCAGCAGTTTTTACAGGGGAGGAAATTCACCCCTCCACTTT. It yields the protein CASSFYRGGNSPLHF.

The chain couples TRBV7-2 to TRBJ2-7; 9 bases line up with TRBD1. J lost 2 bases, V lost 5 bases, and 7 bases had no gene match. The CDR3 is 15 residues long. CDR1 is SGHTA and CDR2 is FQGNSA in the germline V gene. This CDR3 reads CASSRSRDRAYEQYF. The CDR3 DNA sequence: TGTGCCAGCAGCCGAAGCCGGGACAGGGCCTACGAGCAGTACTTC.

This clonotype showed up many times. The V call is TRBV7-2, the J call TRBJ2-7; a possible D gene is TRBD1 (5 bases). The V end was cut by 7 bases, the J end by 5 bases, with 18 bases between. This CDR3 has 14 residues. Per germline, CDR1 SGHTA and CDR2 FQGNSA. The CDR3 sequence is CASNPTVGLNEQYF. CDR3 nucleotide sequence: TGTGCCAGCAACCCGACAGTGGGGTTGAACGAGCAGTACTTC.

This clonotype was counted ten times or more. This chain uses TRBV11-2 with TRBJ2-1; D unresolved. Deletions cut 2 bases from V and 7 bases from J, with 6 bases between. The CDR3 sequence is 12 residues long. Germline-derived CDR1 and CDR2 are SGHAT and FQNNGV. The CDR3 is CASSLTENEQFF. The CDR3 nucleotides are TGTGCCAGCAGCTTAACGGAGAATGAGCAGTTCTTC.

This clonotype appeared many times. The chain employs TRBV9 and TRBJ2-3; 16 bases fit TRBD2. CDR1 and CDR2 (germline): SGDLS, YYNGEE. The CDR3 runs to 19 residues. After removal of 3 bases from V and 1 base from J, the junction contained 8 bases not matched to a gene. In DNA, the CDR3 is TGTGCCAGCAGCGAGGGACTAGCGGGAGGGACCTGGGGCACAGATACGCAGTATTTT. Encoded protein: CASSEGLAGGTWGTDTQYF.

This clonotype turned up a few times. The gene calls are TRBV30 and TRBJ2-2; 7 positions match TRBD1. CDR1 and CDR2 (germline): GTSNPN, SVGIG (reference sequence). V gave up 4 bases and J gave up 0 bases; unmatched junction bases: 5. CDR3 length equals 15 residues. The CDR3 DNA sequence: TGTGCCTGGACCACAGGGGCGACGAACACCGGGGAGCTGTTTTTT. Translation: CAWTTGATNTGELFF.